These 27 T cell receptor beta chains were sequenced from one sample in a study of vaccination and CD4 T cells after COVID-19. These receptors are not linked to any known antigen. Specified treatment: roughly 10-day PBMC culture with coronavirus spike peptide pools or control peptides (ViraFEST assay). With the Oncomine TCR Beta short-read assay, DNA from cultured CD4+ T cells was sequenced. MiXCR, applied by TCRdb to the PCR reads, yields one record per CDR3 protein. The sample carries about 18,000 distinct CDR3 sequences, over 50% recorded once. This sample comprised CD4+ T cells from blood, cultured in vitro, obtained before SARS-CoV-2 vaccination. All receptors come from a human donor who had recovered from COVID-19.

The chain recombines TRBV2 with TRBJ1-3; D unclear. The V gene lost 2 bases and the J gene lost 7 bases, with 9 bases spanning the gap. This CDR3 has 13 amino acids. From germline, CDR1 is SNHLY and CDR2 FYNNEI. The CDR3 nucleotides are TGTGCCAGCAGTGAAAACTATTCTAACACCATATATTTT. Its translation is CASSENYSNTIYF.

This chain joins TRBV20-1 and TRBJ2-7, with D perhaps TRBD1 (5 bases). Germline V gene sequence: CDR1 DFQATT, CDR2 SNEGSKA (reference sequence). The CDR3 consists of 15 residues. Trimming stripped 0 bases from V and 2 bases from J, with 14 bases between. The CDR3 bases are TGCAGTGCTAGAGAGGGTACAGGACAAACCTACGAGCAGTACTTC. As protein: CSAREGTGQTYEQYF.

This clonotype was picked up a small number of times. This rearrangement joins TRBV20-1 to TRBJ1-5, with 9 bases lining up with TRBD1. Germline loops: CDR1 DFQATT, CDR2 SNEGSKA (reference sequence). This CDR3 has 16 amino acids. Trimming removed 5 bases from V and 9 bases from J; junction bases left unmatched: 17. The CDR3 reads CSAGDPKQGAGTPQHF. For the CDR3, the DNA is TGCAGTGCTGGTGACCCCAAACAGGGGGCCGGAACGCCCCAGCATTTT.

This chain connects TRBV6-2 or TRBV6-3 to TRBJ2-3, with D unresolved. The CDR3 is made up of 11 amino acids. Looked up from germline, CDR1 is MNHEY and CDR2 is SVGEGT. V was trimmed by 6 bases and J by 7 bases, leaving 8 bases between them. The CDR3 loop reads CASSLANTQYF. The CDR3, as DNA: TGTGCCAGCAGCCTCGCGAATACGCAGTATTTT.

The rearrangement links TRBV7-8 to TRBJ1-2; D is undetermined. Germline CDR1 SGHVS, CDR2 FQNEAQ. CDR3 length equals 15 residues. The V end lost 1 base, the J end lost 7 bases, and 16 bases lay between the germline ends. Written as DNA, the CDR3 is TGTGCCAGCAGCTTAGTACCCGTCCAGGAGGGTGGCTACACCTTC. Translating gives CASSLVPVQEGGYTF.

This chain joins TRBV11-1 and TRBJ1-5; D is uncertain. Germline CDR1 is SGHAT and CDR2 is FQDESV (reference sequence). Deletions cut 5 bases from V and 4 bases from J, with 9 bases between. The CDR3 spans 13 residues. Here the CDR3 reads CASSRDRNQPQHF. CDR3 in DNA: TGTGCCAGCAGCCGAGACCGAAATCAGCCCCAGCATTTT.

This clonotype was counted a few times. The rearrangement joins TRBV6-1 to TRBJ1-2; D gene unclear. CDR3 size: 11 residues. Germline lookup yields CDR1 MNHNS and CDR2 SASEGT. V lost 3 bases to trimming and J lost 7 bases, with 6 bases between them. The DNA for the CDR3 is TGTGCCAGCAGTGATCTTGGTGGCTACACCTTC. Protein sequence: CASSDLGGYTF.

The chain joins TRBV20-1 to TRBJ1-2; 7 bases fit TRBD1. The CDR3 extends over 14 amino acids. Trimming removed 1 base from V and 4 bases from J; junction bases left unmatched: 6. Germline V lookup: CDR1 DFQATT, CDR2 SNEGSKA (reference sequence). The chain's CDR3 is CSARVGQAAYGYTF. CDR3 nucleotide sequence: TGCAGTGCTAGAGTCGGACAGGCCGCCTATGGCTACACCTTC.

The V call is TRBV2, the J call TRBJ2-5, with a possible D match to TRBD1 (5 bases). The CDR3 runs 13 residues. Germline V gives CDR1 SNHLY, CDR2 FYNNEI. V lost 7 bases and J lost 4, with 13 bases in between. Here the CDR3 reads CASIQGSRETQYF. As DNA, the CDR3 is TGTGCCAGCATCCAGGGATCCCGAGAGACCCAGTACTTC.

The rearrangement links TRBV7-9 to TRBJ1-6; no clear D gene. The CDR3 has 15 amino acids. From germline, CDR1 is SEHNR and CDR2 FQNEAQ (reference sequence). Trimming shortened V by 2 bases and J by 6 bases, and 11 bases separated the two germline ends. As DNA, the CDR3 is TGTGCCAGCAGCTTAACTCAGCAGTTTAATTCACCCCTCCACTTT. Its protein product is CASSLTQQFNSPLHF.

V and J are TRBV6-2 or TRBV6-3 and TRBJ2-5; 9 positions match TRBD1. In germline, CDR1 is MNHEY, CDR2 SVGEGT. V lost 6 bases to trimming and J lost 1 base; unmatched junction nucleotides: 3. The CDR3 runs 14 residues. CDR3 sequence (DNA): TGTGCCAGCAGGCCGACAGGGGGCCAAGAGACCCAGTACTTC. Protein: CASRPTGGQETQYF.

This chain connects TRBV6-2 or TRBV6-3 to TRBJ1-5; D call uncertain. The CDR3 is 16 residues long. V was clipped by 2 bases and J by 2 bases, with 13 bases between them. Germline V gene lookup returns CDR1 MNHEY and CDR2 SVGEGT. In DNA, the CDR3 is TGTGCCAGCAGTTACCACGCCAAGGCGGGCAATCAGCCCCAGCATTTT. This translates into CASSYHAKAGNQPQHF.

For this clonotype: One end of the junction varies from germline; a read error may be responsible. The V call is TRBV7-6, the J call TRBJ2-5; tentatively, D is TRBD1 or TRBD2 (5 bases each). Germline CDR1 SGHVS, CDR2 FNYEAQ. The CDR3 runs to 14 residues. For the CDR3, the DNA is TGTGCCAGCAGCTTAGATCCAGGCTCGGGGACCCAGCACTTC. It encodes CASSLDPGSGTQHF.

The rearrangement uses TRBV7-2 and TRBJ1-1, with 7 bases identical to TRBD1. The CDR3 covers 15 residues. Germline V lookup: CDR1 SGHTA, CDR2 FQGNSA. Unmatched junction bases numbered 16, after V lost 5 bases and J lost 10 bases. CDR3 DNA sequence: TGTGCCAGCAGCCTATTTTTAGGGGGCGTTATGTCAGCTTTCTTT. This encodes CASSLFLGGVMSAFF.

To note about this clonotype: Relative to the germline gene, one junction end is altered; a read error may explain this. The rearrangement links TRBV7-7 to TRBJ2-6, with D possibly TRBD1 on 5 matching bases. The CDR3 has 17 amino acids. Germline assignment: CDR1 SSHAT and CDR2 FNYEAQ (reference sequence). CDR3 protein: CASSSMTERSGVNVLTF. CDR3 nucleotides: TGTGCCAGCAGCTCCATGACAGAACGCTCTGGGGTCAACGTCCTGACTTTC.

This clonotype was picked up a small number of times. This chain uses TRBV20-1 with TRBJ1-6; 7 bases line up with TRBD1. Trimming at V came to 0 bases and at J to 6 bases, leaving 5 bases not matched to a gene. The CDR3 totals 15 residues. CDR1 DFQATT and CDR2 SNEGSKA come from the germline V gene (reference sequence). The CDR3 nucleotides read TGCAGTGCTAGAGATAACAGGGGTATTAATTCACCCCTCCACTTT. Translation gives CSARDNRGINSPLHF.

The chain carries TRBV6-1 and TRBJ2-7; no reliable D call. Germline CDR1 reads MNHNS; CDR2 reads SASEGT. V lost 4 bases to trimming and J lost 2 bases, with 12 bases between them. The CDR3 contains 14 residues. Here the CDR3 reads CASSADSRAYEQYF. The DNA of the CDR3 is TGTGCCAGCAGTGCTGATAGTAGGGCCTACGAGCAGTACTTC.

The chain combines TRBV20-1 with TRBJ1-2; TRBD1 is a possible D gene (6 bases). Trimming removed 4 bases from V and 7 bases from J, with 25 bases in between. Germline loops: CDR1 DFQATT, CDR2 SNEGSKA (reference sequence). The CDR3 extends over 16 amino acids. CDR3 coding DNA: TGCAGTGCTAAGAGGGACGGGGGCGCATCGAAGGGTGGCTACACCTTC. Protein product: CSAKRDGGASKGGYTF.

This clonotype was recorded only once. V usage is TRBV4-1 and J usage is TRBJ2-4, with unresolved D. V dropped 4 bases and J dropped 3 bases, with 7 bases sitting between them. CDR1 is MGHRA and CDR2 is YSYEKL in the germline V gene. The CDR3 sequence is 13 residues long. The CDR3 nucleotides read TGCGCCAGCAGCCTTCCGTTCAAAAACATTCAGTACTTC. This sequence encodes CASSLPFKNIQYF.

The chain carries TRBV10-3 and TRBJ1-2; possible D gene TRBD1, 5 bases. V was pared by 10 bases and J by 6 bases, with 12 bases between. Germline values: CDR1 ENHRY, CDR2 SYGVKD. The CDR3 is made up of 11 amino acids. The CDR3: CANGGGNGYTF. The CDR3 DNA follows: TGTGCCAATGGGGGGGGTAATGGCTACACCTTC.

This clonotype was seen only a few times. The chain recombines TRBV6-5 with TRBJ2-1; 9 bases agree with TRBD2. Losses at the gene ends were 2 bases for V and 5 bases for J; bases not matched to a gene: 4. From germline, CDR1 is MNHEY and CDR2 SVGAGI. The CDR3 is 15 residues long. CDR3 coding DNA: TGTGCCAGCAGTTACAATGGCGGGAGGGACAATGAGCAGTTCTTC. Its protein is CASSYNGGRDNEQFF.

This clonotype has just one count. V gene TRBV5-6 combines with J gene TRBJ2-2; 8 bases agree with TRBD2. Germline V gene lookup returns CDR1 SGHDT and CDR2 YYEEEE. The CDR3 spans 16 residues. The trim removed 3 bases at V and 4 bases at J, leaving 8 bases unmatched. DNA for the CDR3: TGTGCCAGCAGCTCTATAGCGGGACTGGGCACCGGGGAGCTGTTTTTT. Amino acids: CASSSIAGLGTGELFF.

Written as DNA, the CDR3 is TGCGCCAGCAGCTTGTACCAGGGAGGGTTTGGTAACACTGAAGCTTTCTTT. This codes for CASSLYQGGFGNTEAFF. This chain joins TRBV5-1 and TRBJ1-1, with D maybe TRBD1 (5 bases). From germline, CDR1 is SGHRS and CDR2 YFSETQ. V was clipped by 1 base and J by 2 bases, with 18 bases between them. The CDR3 is 17 amino acids.

V usage is TRBV5-1 and J usage is TRBJ2-5; D remains unclear. Germline loops: CDR1 SGHRS, CDR2 YFSETQ. The ends were cut back, 0 bases at V and 7 bases at J, with 10 bases in the middle. The CDR3 sequence is 13 residues long. CDR3 loop: CASSLGAVATQYF. CDR3 sequence (DNA): TGCGCCAGCAGCTTGGGGGCGGTTGCGACCCAGTACTTC.

The chain joins TRBV7-2 to TRBJ1-5; D unclear. V was shortened by 5 bases and J by 0 bases, with 11 bases between the two germline ends. The CDR3 contains 15 residues. Germline CDR1 and CDR2: SGHTA and FQGNSA. CDR3 loop: CASSPWQASNQPQHF. CDR3 in DNA: TGTGCCAGCAGCCCATGGCAGGCTAGCAATCAGCCCCAGCATTTT.

The gene calls are TRBV10-3 and TRBJ2-7, with D perhaps matching TRBD2 (5 bases). This CDR3 comprises 15 residues. Looked up from germline, CDR1 is ENHRY and CDR2 is SYGVKD. V lost 0 bases, J lost 2 bases, and 11 bases lay in between. The CDR3 nucleotides read TGTGCCATCAGTGAGTCAGGCGGACTCACCTACGAGCAGTACTTC. This encodes CAISESGGLTYEQYF.

This clonotype was picked up a small number of times. The chain links TRBV20-1 to TRBJ2-7, with 9 bases matching TRBD1. V shed 5 bases and J 6 bases; nucleotides not matched to a gene: 8. The CDR3 has 13 residues. Germline CDR1 reads DFQATT; CDR2 reads SNEGSKA (reference sequence). CDR3 in amino acids: CSAPRQGGGEQYF. CDR3 nucleotide sequence: TGCAGTGCTCCCCGACAGGGGGGAGGCGAGCAGTACTTC.